The clone carrying this T cell receptor beta chain was counted many times. Its antigen is not identified. The record originates from a study of T cells in Graves' hyperthyroidism and ophthalmopathy. CDR1 and CDR2 (germline): LGHNT, FRNRAP. CDR3 length: 14 amino acids. V lost 7 bases and J lost 1, with 10 bases in between. Graves' hyperthyroidism without ophthalmopathy progression within 18 months was termed stable. Hyperthyroidism patients were newly diagnosed, had disease duration under 2 months, and were aged 18 to 65 years. TCR beta CDR3 sequences were amplified from RNA transcripts. First-round RT-PCR of the TCR CDR3 relied on the HTBI primer set. From the multiplex PCR reads, TCRdb called clonotypes with MiXCR, one entry per CDR3 protein. Among a few hundred thousand distinct CDR3 sequences listed, about 19% were seen once. Study observations and caveats: Classification by a 13 V-J model distinguished ophthalmopathy from stable hyperthyroidism. Blood also carried most thyroid clonotypes expanded above 0.001.

The rearrangement joins TRBV12-5 to TRBJ2-2; the D gene is possibly TRBD1 (7 bases). The origin of this receptor is a woman aged 18-35 years with Graves' hyperthyroidism. Material for sequencing was blood. CDR3 residues: CASARGENTGELFF. Here the CDR3 DNA reads TGTGCTAGTGCCAGGGGGGAGAACACCGGGGAGCTGTTTTTT.